This T cell receptor (beta chain) was recovered during a study of CD8 T cells in ankylosing spondylitis. This clonotype was counted between two and nine times. Its matching antigen is unknown. Study-level findings and limits: Ankylosing spondylitis blood appeared to carry a characteristic TCR beta motif of roughly 8 highly homologous variants.

The germline CDR1 and CDR2 sequences are MNHEY and SMNVEV (reference sequence). The CDR3 is 14 residues long. V was clipped by 5 bases and J by 3 bases, with 13 bases between them. TCRdb analysed the 5' RACE reads with MiXCR anew, one entry per CDR3 protein. The data contain around 540,000 distinct CDR3 sequences, roughly 12% of them singletons. J is TRBJ1-2 and V is TRBV27; tentative D call: TRBD1 (5 bases). The sequence was collected from a male donor with ankylosing spondylitis. The sequenced sample consisted of blood, either unsorted or a sorted T cell fraction (not recorded which). CDR3 DNA sequence: TGTGCCAGCAGTAAGTCACAGGAGTACTATGGCTACACCTTC. Protein sequence: CASSKSQEYYGYTF.